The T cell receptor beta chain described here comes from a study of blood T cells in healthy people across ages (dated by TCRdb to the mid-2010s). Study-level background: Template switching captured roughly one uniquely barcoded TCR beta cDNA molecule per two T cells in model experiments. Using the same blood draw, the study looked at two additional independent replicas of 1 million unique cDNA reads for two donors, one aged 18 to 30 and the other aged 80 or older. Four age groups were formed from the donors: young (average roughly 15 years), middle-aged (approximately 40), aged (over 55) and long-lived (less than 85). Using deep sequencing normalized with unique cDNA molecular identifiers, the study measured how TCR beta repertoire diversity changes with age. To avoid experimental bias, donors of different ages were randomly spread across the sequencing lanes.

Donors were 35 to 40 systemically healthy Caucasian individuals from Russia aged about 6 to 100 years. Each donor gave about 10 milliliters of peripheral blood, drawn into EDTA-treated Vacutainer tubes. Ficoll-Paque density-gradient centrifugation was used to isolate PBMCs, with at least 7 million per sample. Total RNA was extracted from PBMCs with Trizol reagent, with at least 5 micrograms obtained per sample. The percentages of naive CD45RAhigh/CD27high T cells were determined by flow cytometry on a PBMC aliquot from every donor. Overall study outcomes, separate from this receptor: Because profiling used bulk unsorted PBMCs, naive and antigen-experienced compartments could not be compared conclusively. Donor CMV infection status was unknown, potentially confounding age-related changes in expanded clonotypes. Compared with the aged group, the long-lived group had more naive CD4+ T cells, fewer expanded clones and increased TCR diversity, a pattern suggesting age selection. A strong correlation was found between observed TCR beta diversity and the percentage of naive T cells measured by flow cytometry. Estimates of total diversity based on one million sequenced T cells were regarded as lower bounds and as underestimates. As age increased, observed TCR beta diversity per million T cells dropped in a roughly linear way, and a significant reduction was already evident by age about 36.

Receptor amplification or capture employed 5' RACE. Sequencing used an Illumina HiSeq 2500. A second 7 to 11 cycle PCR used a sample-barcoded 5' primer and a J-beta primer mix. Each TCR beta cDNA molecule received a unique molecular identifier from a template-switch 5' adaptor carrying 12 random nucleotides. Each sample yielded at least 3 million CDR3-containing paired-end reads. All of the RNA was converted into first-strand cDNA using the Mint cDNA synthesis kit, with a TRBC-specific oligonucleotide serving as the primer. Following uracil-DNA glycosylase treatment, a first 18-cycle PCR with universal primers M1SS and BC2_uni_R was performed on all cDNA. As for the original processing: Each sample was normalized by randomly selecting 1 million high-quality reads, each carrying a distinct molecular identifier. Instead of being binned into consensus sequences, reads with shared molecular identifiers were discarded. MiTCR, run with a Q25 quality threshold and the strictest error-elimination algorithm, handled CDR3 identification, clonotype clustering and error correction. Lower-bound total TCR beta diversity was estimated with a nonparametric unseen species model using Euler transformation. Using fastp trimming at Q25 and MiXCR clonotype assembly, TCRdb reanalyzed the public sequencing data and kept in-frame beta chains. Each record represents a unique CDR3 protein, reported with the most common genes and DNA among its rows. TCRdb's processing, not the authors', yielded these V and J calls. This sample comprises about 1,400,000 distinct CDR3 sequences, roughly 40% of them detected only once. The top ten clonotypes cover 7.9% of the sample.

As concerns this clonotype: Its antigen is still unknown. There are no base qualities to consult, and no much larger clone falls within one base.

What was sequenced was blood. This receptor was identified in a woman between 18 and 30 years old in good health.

The CDR3 protein sequence reads: CAISESIAGGYEQYF. The sequenced DNA is TGTGCCATCAGTGAGTCGATAGCGGGAGGATACGAGCAGTACTTC. The rearrangement combines TRBV10-3 with TRBJ2-4; 10 middle bases align to TRBD2. The tail of the sequence fits TRBJ2-7 better, so the J call may be wrong. The CDR3 goes from the cysteine to the phenylalanine over 15 residues. Just the 45-base CDR3 DNA is kept, in frame starting at base 1. The CDR1 and CDR2 encoded by the germline V gene are ENHRY and SYGVKD.